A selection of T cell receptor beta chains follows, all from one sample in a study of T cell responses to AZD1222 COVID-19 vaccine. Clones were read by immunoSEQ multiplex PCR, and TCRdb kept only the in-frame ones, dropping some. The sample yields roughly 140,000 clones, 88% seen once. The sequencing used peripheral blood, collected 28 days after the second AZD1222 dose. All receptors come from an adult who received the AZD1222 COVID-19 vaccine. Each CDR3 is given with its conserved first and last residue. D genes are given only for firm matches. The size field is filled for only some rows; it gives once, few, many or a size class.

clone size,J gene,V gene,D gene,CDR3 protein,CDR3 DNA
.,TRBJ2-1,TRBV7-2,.,CASGLSYGDEQFF,TGTGCCAGCGGCCTATCCTATGGCGATGAGCAGTTCTTC
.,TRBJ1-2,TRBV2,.,CASSVPGAGYGYTF,TGTGCCAGCAGTGTTCCCGGGGCGGGGTATGGCTACACCTTC
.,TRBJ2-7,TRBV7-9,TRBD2,CASSSTRTSGNEQYF,TGTGCCAGCAGCTCTACTAGGACTAGCGGGAACGAGCAGTACTTC
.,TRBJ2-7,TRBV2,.,CASSEWAAPGEQYF,TGTGCCAGCAGTGAATGGGCAGCTCCTGGCGAGCAGTACTTC
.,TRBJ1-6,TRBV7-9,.,CASSLEGNSPLHF,TGTGCCAGCAGCTTAGAAGGGAATTCACCCCTCCACTTT
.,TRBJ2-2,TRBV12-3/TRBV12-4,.,CASRRGAGELFF,TGTGCCAGCAGGAGGGGGGCCGGGGAGCTGTTTTTT
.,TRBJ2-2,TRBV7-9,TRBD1,CARTDRAGELFF,TGTGCCAGGACGGACAGGGCCGGGGAGCTGTTTTTT
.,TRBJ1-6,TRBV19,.,CASSTGPLYLSNSPLHF,TGTGCCAGTAGTACAGGACCTCTCTACCTCTCGAATTCACCCCTCCACTTT
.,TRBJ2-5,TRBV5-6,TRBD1,CASRRQGAQETQYF,TGTGCCAGCAGAAGACAGGGAGCACAAGAGACCCAGTACTTC
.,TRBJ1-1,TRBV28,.,CASSDGGGNTEAFF,TGTGCCAGCAGTGACGGAGGCGGGAACACTGAAGCTTTCTTT
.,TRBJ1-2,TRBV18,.,CASSQSPGDNYGYTF,TGTGCCAGCTCTCAATCTCCAGGTGATAACTATGGCTACACCTTC
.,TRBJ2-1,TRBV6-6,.,CASSLPDGEQFF,TGTGCCAGCAGTTTGCCGGACGGGGAGCAGTTCTTC
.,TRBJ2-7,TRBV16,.,CASSENYEQYF,TGTGCCAGCAGCGAAAACTACGAGCAGTACTTC
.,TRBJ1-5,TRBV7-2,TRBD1,CASSFRTGNDQPQHF,TGTGCCAGCAGCTTTAGGACAGGGAACGATCAGCCCCAGCATTTT
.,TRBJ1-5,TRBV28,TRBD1,CASSFGTGGNQPQHF,TGTGCCAGCAGTTTCGGGACAGGGGGGAATCAGCCCCAGCATTTT
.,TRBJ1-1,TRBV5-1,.,CASSFVLGEAFF,TGCGCCAGCAGCTTCGTTTTGGGTGAAGCTTTCTTT
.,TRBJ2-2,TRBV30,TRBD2,CAWRRLAGVKTGELFF,TGTGCCTGGAGGCGACTAGCGGGAGTTAAGACCGGGGAGCTGTTTTTT
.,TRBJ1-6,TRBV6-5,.,CASREDFVNSPLHF,TGTGCCAGCAGGGAGGACTTCGTTAATTCACCCCTCCACTTT
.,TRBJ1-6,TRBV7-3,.,CASSPSGGSPLHF,TGTGCCAGCAGTCCCTCGGGGGGCTCACCCCTCCACTTT
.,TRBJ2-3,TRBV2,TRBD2,CASSARERADTQYF,TGTGCCAGCAGTGCGCGGGAGAGGGCAGATACGCAGTATTTT
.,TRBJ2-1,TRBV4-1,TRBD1,CASSQVGTGRYNEQFF,TGCGCCAGCAGCCAAGTCGGGACAGGGAGGTACAATGAGCAGTTCTTC
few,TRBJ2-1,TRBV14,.,CASSPGLSKGDNEQFF,TGTGCCAGCAGCCCGGGACTGTCAAAAGGGGACAATGAGCAGTTCTTC
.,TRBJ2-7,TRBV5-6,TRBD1,CASSLGQGANEQYF,TGTGCCAGCAGCTTGGGACAGGGGGCTAACGAGCAGTACTTC
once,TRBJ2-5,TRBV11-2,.,CASSLGQPGVETQYF,TGTGCCAGCAGCCTGGGACAACCTGGGGTAGAGACCCAGTACTTC
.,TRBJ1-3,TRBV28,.,CASSFTSGGNTIYF,TGTGCCAGCAGTTTCACGTCGGGGGGAAACACCATATATTTT
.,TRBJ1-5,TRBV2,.,CASRGPSNQPQHF,TGTGCCAGCAGGGGACCTAGCAATCAGCCCCAGCATTTT
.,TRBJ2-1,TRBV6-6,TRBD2,CASSYVAGNNEQFF,TGTGCCAGCAGTTACGTAGCGGGGAACAATGAGCAGTTCTTC
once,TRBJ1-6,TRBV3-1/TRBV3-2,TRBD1,CASSPPAGGSPLHF,TGTGCCAGCAGCCCCCCGGCAGGGGGCTCACCCCTCCACTTT
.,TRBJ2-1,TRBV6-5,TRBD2,CASGRGRWDEQFF,TGTGCCAGCGGGCGCGGGAGGTGGGATGAGCAGTTCTTC
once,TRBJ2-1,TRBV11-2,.,CASSSIGTSYGEQFF,TGTGCCAGCAGCTCGATTGGGACTTCGTACGGTGAGCAGTTCTTC
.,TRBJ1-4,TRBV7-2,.,CASSSTGNHNEKLFF,TGTGCCAGCAGCTCAACAGGGAACCATAATGAAAAACTGTTTTTT
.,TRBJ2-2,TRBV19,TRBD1,CASRAGQGTGELFF,TGTGCCAGTAGAGCAGGACAGGGGACCGGGGAGCTGTTTTTT
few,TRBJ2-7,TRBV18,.,CASSPPGRAHEQYF,TGTGCCAGCTCACCACCGGGAAGGGCCCACGAGCAGTACTTC
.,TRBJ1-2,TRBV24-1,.,CATSDPTGNYGYTF,TGTGCCACCAGTGATCCAACAGGGAACTATGGCTACACCTTC
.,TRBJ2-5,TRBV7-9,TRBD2,CASRREGLTQYF,TGTGCCAGCAGGAGGGAGGGATTGACCCAGTACTTC
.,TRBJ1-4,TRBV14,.,CATSGVGTNEKLFF,TGTGCCACCTCGGGTGTGGGCACTAATGAAAAACTGTTTTTT
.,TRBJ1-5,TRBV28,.,CASSLGLGSNQPQHF,TGTGCCAGCAGTTTAGGGCTTGGAAGCAATCAGCCCCAGCATTTT